Below, 3 T cell receptor beta chains from the same sample are listed, as sequenced in a study of T cell repertoires in aging, cancer and after chemotherapy. Rearranged V-D-J TRB sequences were amplified with a mixed TRB-A/B primer pool. TCRdb re-called the multiplex PCR reads through MiXCR, storing one row per CDR3 protein. The table includes 5,000 to 6,500 distinct CDR3 sequences, approximately 30% detected once. The template was genomic DNA from peripheral blood, not RNA. Sequencing was performed on blood. The receptors come from a human donor in good health.

By share, this clonotype ranks as medium-sized. CDR3 nucleotides: TGTGCCAGCAGTTACAGGAATTCACCCCTCCACTTT. Translated: CASSYRNSPLHF. The chain joins TRBV6-2 or TRBV6-3 to TRBJ1-6; D gene uncertain. Germline loops: CDR1 MNHEY, CDR2 SVGEGT. Trimming removed 2 bases at V and 7 bases at J, with 3 bases between. This CDR3 is 12 amino acids long.

By its share, this clonotype is medium-sized. The genes are TRBV27 and TRBJ2-2; 11 bases are shared with TRBD1. Germline V gene sequence: CDR1 MNHEY, CDR2 SMNVEV (reference sequence). J lost 7 bases, V lost 7 bases, and 8 bases had no gene match. CDR3 length equals 15 residues. The CDR3: CASTAGQGGNGELFF. CDR3 coding DNA: TGTGCCAGCACCGCGGGACAGGGGGGTAACGGGGAGCTGTTTTTT.

This clonotype is classed as medium-sized. V usage is TRBV19 and J usage is TRBJ1-3, with D unresolved. This CDR3 is built from 16 residues. The V gene lost 6 bases and the J gene lost 0 bases, with 15 bases spanning the gap. CDR1 LNHDA and CDR2 SQIVND come from the germline V gene (reference sequence). CDR3 coding DNA: TGTGCCAGTAGAGATACTTGGCGGGACTCTGGAAACACCATATATTTT. Translated: CASRDTWRDSGNTIYF. Full variable domain (rest looked up from reference TRBV19 and TRBJ1-3): DGGITQSPKYLFRKEGQNVTLSCEQNLNHDAMYWYRQDPGQGLRLIYYSQIVNDFQKGDIAEGYSVSREKKESFPLTVTSAQKNPTAFYLCASRDTWRDSGNTIYFGEGSWLTVV.